Following are 13 T cell receptor beta chains from one sample sequenced in a study of type 1 regulatory T cells. TCRdb reprocessed the reads with MiXCR, giving one entry per CDR3 protein. Here the sample spans about 62,000 distinct CDR3 sequences, approximately 60% being singletons. No antigen has been assigned to these receptors. The material sequenced was cultured non-Tr1 T cells, either the whole culture or a sorted T cell fraction (not recorded which). The receptors here all came from a human donor in good health.

The chain uses TRBV11-2 and TRBJ2-3; 8 bases are shared with TRBD2. Germline assignment: CDR1 SGHAT and CDR2 FQNNGV. V shed 5 bases and J 2 bases; nucleotides not matched to a gene: 12. The CDR3 covers 17 residues. The CDR3 spells CASSQIKLAGPTDTQYF. The DNA of the CDR3 is TGTGCCAGCAGCCAAATAAAGCTAGCGGGCCCCACAGATACGCAGTATTTT.

CDR3 bases: TGCAGTGCCTCGGGCAGGATCTTATACAATGAGCAGTTCTTC. It codes for CSASGRILYNEQFF. The chain combines TRBV20-1 with TRBJ2-1, with D unclear. CDR3 size: 14 residues. In germline, CDR1 is DFQATT, CDR2 SNEGSKA (reference sequence). Trimming pared 6 bases from V and 4 bases from J, leaving 16 bases between.

This clonotype has just a few counts. The V and J genes are TRBV18 and TRBJ2-7; possible D gene TRBD2, 6 bases. The CDR3 is 14 residues long. Germline CDR1 reads KGHSH; CDR2 reads LQKENI. V was shortened by 3 bases and J by 6 bases, with 15 bases between the two germline ends. CDR3 region: CASSPGGLPLEQYF. CDR3 in DNA: TGTGCCAGCTCACCGGGGGGACTCCCCCTCGAGCAGTACTTC.

This chain connects TRBV3-1 to TRBJ1-1; D might be TRBD1 (6 bases). This CDR3 contains 15 residues. V was cut by 3 bases and J by 1 base, with 12 bases left in between. The V gene's germline CDR1 is LGHDT and CDR2 YNNKEL (reference sequence). Here the CDR3 reads CASSHGGARNTEAFF. In DNA, the CDR3 is TGTGCCAGCAGCCATGGGGGGGCCCGGAACACTGAAGCTTTCTTT.

This clonotype turned up a few times. This chain links TRBV7-2 with TRBJ1-4; no reliable D call. Germline CDR1 reads SGHTA; CDR2 reads FQGNSA. The ends were cut back, 7 bases at V and 3 bases at J, with 15 bases in the middle. CDR3 length equals 15 residues. DNA of the CDR3: TGTGCCAGCAAACCCCGCAAGGCGGCTAATGAAAAACTGTTTTTT. The encoded protein is CASKPRKAANEKLFF. The complete variable domain, with remaining parts taken from reference TRBV7-2 and TRBJ1-4, reads GAGVSQSPSNKVTEKGKDVELRCDPISGHTALYWYRQSLGQGLEFLIYFQGNSAPDKSGLPSDRFSAERTGGSVSTLTIQRTQQEDSAVYLCASKPRKAANEKLFFGSGTQLSVL.

The chain is built from TRBV25-1 and TRBJ2-5; unclear D gene. Trimming shortened V by 6 bases and J by 4 bases, and 12 bases separated the two germline ends. This CDR3 spans 13 amino acids. Per the germline V gene, CDR1 is MGHDK and CDR2 is SYGVNS. The CDR3 is CASSGRPAETQYF. As DNA, the CDR3 is TGTGCCAGCAGCGGACGGCCCGCAGAGACCCAGTACTTC.

This clonotype has a single count. The rearrangement uses TRBV3-1 and TRBJ1-4; no definite D call. The CDR3 has 12 residues. Per the germline V gene, CDR1 is LGHDT and CDR2 is YNNKEL (reference sequence). The V gene lost 0 bases and the J gene lost 8 bases, with 4 bases spanning the gap. The CDR3 spells CASSQDREKLFF. Written as DNA, the CDR3 is TGTGCCAGCAGCCAAGATCGCGAAAAACTGTTTTTT. Combining the CDR3 with reference TRBV3-1 and TRBJ1-4 gives the whole variable domain DTAVSQTPKYLVTQMGNDKSIKCEQNLGHDTMYWYKQDSKKFLKIMFSYNNKELIINETVPNRFSPKSPDKAHLNLHINSLELGDSAVYFCASSQDREKLFFGSGTQLSVL.

This clonotype has just one count. This chain joins TRBV28 and TRBJ2-7, with D possibly matching TRBD1 (6 bases). CDR1 and CDR2 (germline): MDHEN, SYDVKM. The CDR3 is made up of 16 amino acids. V lost 5 bases to trimming and J lost 2 bases, with 19 bases between them. CDR3 amino acids: CASSITTGNVAYEQYF. As DNA, the CDR3 is TGTGCCAGCAGTATCACTACAGGGAATGTCGCCTACGAGCAGTACTTC.

The chain recombines TRBV6-2 or TRBV6-3 with TRBJ2-7; 10 bases match TRBD1. The CDR3 is made up of 15 amino acids. The V and J ends lost 7 bases and 4 bases, in that order; junction bases with no gene match: 10. The germline CDR1 and CDR2 sequences are MNHEY and SVGEGT. In nucleotides, the CDR3 is TGTGCCAGCACCTGGGGCGACAGGGGGCGATACGAGCAGTACTTC. It specifies CASTWGDRGRYEQYF.

This clonotype was counted a few times. This rearrangement joins TRBV11-2 to TRBJ2-1, with 13 bases matching TRBD2. Trimming at V came to 5 bases and at J to 10 bases, leaving 8 bases not matched to a gene. The length of the CDR3 is 15 residues. Germline V gives CDR1 SGHAT, CDR2 FQNNGV. The CDR3 coding sequence is TGTGCCAGCAGCCGAAGGACTAGCGGGAGTGGCGAGCAGTTCTTC. Protein sequence: CASSRRTSGSGEQFF.

The V gene is TRBV14, the J gene TRBJ2-1; TRBD2 matches 9 bases. The CDR3 totals 16 residues. CDR1 SGHDN and CDR2 FVKESK come from the germline V gene. Losses at the gene ends were 6 bases for V and 8 bases for J; bases not matched to a gene: 14. CDR3 sequence reads: CASSRRSGRGSYEQFF. CDR3 sequence (DNA): TGTGCCAGCAGTCGTCGTAGCGGGAGAGGATCTTATGAGCAGTTCTTC.

This chain uses TRBV28 with TRBJ1-1, with 9 bases lining up with TRBD1. The junction had 2 bases not matched to a gene; V was cut back by 6 bases and J by 3 bases. CDR1 is MDHEN and CDR2 is SYDVKM in the germline V gene. This CDR3 region has 13 residues. The CDR3 DNA is TGTGCCAGCAGGGGACAGGGATACACTGAAGCTTTCTTT. As protein: CASRGQGYTEAFF.

V usage is TRBV18 and J usage is TRBJ2-1; perhaps TRBD1 as D (6 bases). There are 14 residues in the CDR3. Between the trimmed V and J ends, which lost 3 bases and 3 bases, there was a span of 9 bases. Germline values: CDR1 KGHSH, CDR2 LQKENI. In nucleotides, the CDR3 is TGTGCCAGCTCACCTAGGGACAACTACAATGAGCAGTTCTTC. Translated: CASSPRDNYNEQFF.